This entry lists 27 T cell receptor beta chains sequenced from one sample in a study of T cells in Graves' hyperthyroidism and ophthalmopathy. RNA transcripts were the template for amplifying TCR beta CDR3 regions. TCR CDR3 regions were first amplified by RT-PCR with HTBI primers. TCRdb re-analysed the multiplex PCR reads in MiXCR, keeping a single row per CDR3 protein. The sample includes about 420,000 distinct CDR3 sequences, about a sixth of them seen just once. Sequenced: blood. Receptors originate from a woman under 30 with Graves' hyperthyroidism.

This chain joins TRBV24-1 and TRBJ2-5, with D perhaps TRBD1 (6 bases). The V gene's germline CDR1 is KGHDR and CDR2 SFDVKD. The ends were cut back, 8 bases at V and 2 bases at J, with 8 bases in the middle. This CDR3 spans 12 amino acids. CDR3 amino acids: CATMDRQETQYF. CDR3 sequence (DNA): TGTGCCACCATGGACAGACAAGAGACCCAGTACTTC.

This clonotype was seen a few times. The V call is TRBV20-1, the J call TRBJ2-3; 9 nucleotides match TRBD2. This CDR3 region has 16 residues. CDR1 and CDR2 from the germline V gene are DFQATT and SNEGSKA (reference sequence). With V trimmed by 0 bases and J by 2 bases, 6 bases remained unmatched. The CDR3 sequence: CSARDPAGGPTDTQYF. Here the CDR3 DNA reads TGCAGTGCTAGAGATCCAGCGGGAGGCCCCACAGATACGCAGTATTTT.

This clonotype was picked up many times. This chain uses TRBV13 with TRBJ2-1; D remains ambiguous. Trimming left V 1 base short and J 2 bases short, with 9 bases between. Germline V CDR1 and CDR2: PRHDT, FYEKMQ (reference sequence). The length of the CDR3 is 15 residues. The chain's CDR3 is CASSLEGIAYNEQFF. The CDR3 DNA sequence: TGTGCCAGCAGCTTAGAGGGTATAGCCTACAATGAGCAGTTCTTC.

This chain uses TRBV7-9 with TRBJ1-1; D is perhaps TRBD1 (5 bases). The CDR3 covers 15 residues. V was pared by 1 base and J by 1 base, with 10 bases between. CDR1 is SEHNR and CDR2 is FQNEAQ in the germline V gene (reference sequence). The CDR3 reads CASSLGGVQNTEAFF. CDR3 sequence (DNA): TGTGCCAGCAGCTTAGGAGGGGTCCAGAACACTGAAGCTTTCTTT. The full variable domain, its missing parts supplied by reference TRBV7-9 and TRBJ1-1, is DTGVSQNPRHKITKRGQNVTFRCDPISEHNRLYWYRQTLGQGPEFLTYFQNEAQLEKSRLLSDRFSAERPKGSFSTLEIQRTEQGDSAMYLCASSLGGVQNTEAFFGQGTRLTVV.

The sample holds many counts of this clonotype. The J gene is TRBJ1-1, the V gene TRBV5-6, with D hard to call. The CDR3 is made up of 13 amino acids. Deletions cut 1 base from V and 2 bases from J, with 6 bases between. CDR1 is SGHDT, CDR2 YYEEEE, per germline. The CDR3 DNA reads TGTGCCAGCAGCTTGCGTCCTAACACTGAAGCTTTCTTT. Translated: CASSLRPNTEAFF.

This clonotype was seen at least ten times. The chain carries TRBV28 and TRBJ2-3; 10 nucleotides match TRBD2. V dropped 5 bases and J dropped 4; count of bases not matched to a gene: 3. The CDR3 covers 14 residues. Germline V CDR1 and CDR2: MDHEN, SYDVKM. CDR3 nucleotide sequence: TGTGCCAGCAGTCTAGCGGGAGCGGCAGATACGCAGTATTTT. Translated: CASSLAGAADTQYF.

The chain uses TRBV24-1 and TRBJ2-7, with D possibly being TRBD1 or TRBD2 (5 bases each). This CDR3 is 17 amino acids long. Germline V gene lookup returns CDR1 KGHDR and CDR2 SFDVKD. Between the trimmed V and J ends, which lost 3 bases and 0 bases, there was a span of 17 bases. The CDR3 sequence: CATSDLGDAFRSYEQYF. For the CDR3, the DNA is TGTGCCACCAGTGATCTGGGGGACGCATTCCGCTCCTACGAGCAGTACTTC.

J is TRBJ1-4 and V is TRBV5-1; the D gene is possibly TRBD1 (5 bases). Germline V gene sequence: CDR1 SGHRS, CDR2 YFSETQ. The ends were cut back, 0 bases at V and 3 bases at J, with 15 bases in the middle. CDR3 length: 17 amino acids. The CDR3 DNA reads TGCGCCAGCAGCTTGGGCATCCCAGGGAAGCCTAATGAAAAACTGTTTTTT. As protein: CASSLGIPGKPNEKLFF.

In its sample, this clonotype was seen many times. The CDR3 spells CSASQELPPYEQYF. The CDR3 DNA follows: TGCAGTGCCAGCCAGGAACTCCCCCCCTACGAGCAGTACTTC. The chain recombines TRBV20-1 with TRBJ2-7; D is unresolved. Germline lookup yields CDR1 DFQATT and CDR2 SNEGSKA (reference sequence). Trimming took 6 bases from V and 2 from J, leaving 17 bases between them. The CDR3 consists of 14 residues.

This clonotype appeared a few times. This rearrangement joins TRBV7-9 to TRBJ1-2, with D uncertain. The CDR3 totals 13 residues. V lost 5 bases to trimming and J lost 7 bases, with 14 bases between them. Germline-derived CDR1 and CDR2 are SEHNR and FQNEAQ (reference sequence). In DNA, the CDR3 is TGTGCCAGCAGCCCTCAATTGTCGGGTGGCTACACCTTC. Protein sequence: CASSPQLSGGYTF.

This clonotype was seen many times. The CDR3 region has the DNA TGCGCCAGCAGCTTGCAGTCACTCGGGAACGAGCAGTACTTC. This encodes CASSLQSLGNEQYF. The chain has TRBV5-1 and TRBJ2-7, with D possibly being TRBD2 (5 bases). Germline loops: CDR1 SGHRS, CDR2 YFSETQ. Trimming stripped 1 base from V and 5 bases from J, with 13 bases between. This CDR3 spans 14 amino acids.

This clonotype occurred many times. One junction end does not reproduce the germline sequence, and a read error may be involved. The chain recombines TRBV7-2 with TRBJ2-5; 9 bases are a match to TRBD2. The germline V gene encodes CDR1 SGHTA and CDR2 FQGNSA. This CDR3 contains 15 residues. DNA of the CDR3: TGTGCCGGCAGCTTAGGAGGGACTAGCAGTCAGACCCAGTACTTC. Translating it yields CAGSLGGTSSQTQYF.

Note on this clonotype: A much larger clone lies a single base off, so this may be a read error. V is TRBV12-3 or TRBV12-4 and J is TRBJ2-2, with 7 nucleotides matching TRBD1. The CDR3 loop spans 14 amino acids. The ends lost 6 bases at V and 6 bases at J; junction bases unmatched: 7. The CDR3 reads CASSLGTVAGELFF. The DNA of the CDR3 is TGTGCCAGCAGCCTCGGGACAGTCGCCGGGGAGCTGTTTTTT.

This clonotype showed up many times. The CDR3 nucleotides are TGTGCCAGCAGCTCCTCTACTAGGGCTGGGGGCTCAGATACGCAGTATTTT. Its protein product is CASSSSTRAGGSDTQYF. V and J are TRBV11-2 and TRBJ2-3, with a possible D match to TRBD1 (6 bases). Germline V gene lookup returns CDR1 SGHAT and CDR2 FQNNGV. The CDR3 contains 17 residues. Trimming removed 4 bases at V and 4 bases at J, with 21 bases between. The full variable domain, its missing parts supplied by reference TRBV11-2 and TRBJ2-3, is EAGVAQSPRYKIIEKRQSVAFWCNPISGHATLYWYQQILGQGPKLLIQFQNNGVVDDSQLPKDRFSAERLKGVDSTLKIQPAKLEDSAVYLCASSSSTRAGGSDTQYFGPGTRLTVL.

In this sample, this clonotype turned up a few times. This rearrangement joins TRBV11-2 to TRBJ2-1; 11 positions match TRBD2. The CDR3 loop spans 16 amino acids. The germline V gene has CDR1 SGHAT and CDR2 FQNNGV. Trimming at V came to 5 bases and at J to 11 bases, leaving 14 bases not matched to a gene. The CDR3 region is CASSTSGPIAGGQQFF. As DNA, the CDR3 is TGTGCCAGCAGCACCAGCGGGCCAATAGCGGGGGGGCAGCAGTTCTTC.

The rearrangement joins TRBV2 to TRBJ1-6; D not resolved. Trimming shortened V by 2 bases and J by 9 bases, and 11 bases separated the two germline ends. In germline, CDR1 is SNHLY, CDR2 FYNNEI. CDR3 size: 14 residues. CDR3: CASSENRGSSPLHF. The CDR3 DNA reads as TGTGCCAGCAGTGAAAATAGAGGTTCTTCACCCCTCCACTTT. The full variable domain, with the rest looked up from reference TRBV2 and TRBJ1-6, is EPEVTQTPSHQVTQMGQEVILRCVPISNHLYFYWYRQILGQKVEFLVSFYNNEISEKSEIFDDQFSVERPDGSNFTLKIRSTKLEDSAMYFCASSENRGSSPLHFGNGTRLTVT.

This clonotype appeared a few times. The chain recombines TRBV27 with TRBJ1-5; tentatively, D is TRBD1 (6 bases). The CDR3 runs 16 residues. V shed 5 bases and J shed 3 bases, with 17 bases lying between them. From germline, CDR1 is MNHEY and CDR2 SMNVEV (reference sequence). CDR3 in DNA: TGTGCCAGCAGTCCATCTGCCGGGGACACCAATCAGCCCCAGCATTTT. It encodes CASSPSAGDTNQPQHF.

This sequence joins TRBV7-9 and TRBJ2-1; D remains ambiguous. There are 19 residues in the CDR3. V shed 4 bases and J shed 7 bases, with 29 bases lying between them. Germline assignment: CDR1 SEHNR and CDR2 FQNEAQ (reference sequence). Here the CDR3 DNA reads TGTGCCAGCAGCTCAAGGAACGAGCGCCTTACCAGACGGAGAAATGAGCAGTTCTTC. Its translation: CASSSRNERLTRRRNEQFF.

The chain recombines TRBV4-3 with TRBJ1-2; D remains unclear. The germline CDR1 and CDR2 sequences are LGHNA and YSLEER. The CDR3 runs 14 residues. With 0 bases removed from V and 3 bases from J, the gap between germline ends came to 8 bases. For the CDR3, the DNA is TGCGCCAGCAGCCAAGAGGCAGATTACTATGGCTACACCTTC. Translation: CASSQEADYYGYTF.

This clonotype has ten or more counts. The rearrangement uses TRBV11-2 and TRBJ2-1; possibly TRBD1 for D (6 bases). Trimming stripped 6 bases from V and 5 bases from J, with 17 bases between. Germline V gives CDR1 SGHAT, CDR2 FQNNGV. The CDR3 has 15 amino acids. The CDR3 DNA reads TGTGCCAGCAGTCGTAAGGGACAATCAGACAATGAGCAGTTCTTC. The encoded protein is CASSRKGQSDNEQFF.

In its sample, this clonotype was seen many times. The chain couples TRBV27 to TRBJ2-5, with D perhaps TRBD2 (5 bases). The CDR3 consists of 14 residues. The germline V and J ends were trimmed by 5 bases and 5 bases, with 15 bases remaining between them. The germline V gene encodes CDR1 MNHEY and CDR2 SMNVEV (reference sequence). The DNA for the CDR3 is TGTGCCAGCAGTACCCGAGAGGGCTGGGAGACCCAGTACTTC. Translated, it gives CASSTREGWETQYF.

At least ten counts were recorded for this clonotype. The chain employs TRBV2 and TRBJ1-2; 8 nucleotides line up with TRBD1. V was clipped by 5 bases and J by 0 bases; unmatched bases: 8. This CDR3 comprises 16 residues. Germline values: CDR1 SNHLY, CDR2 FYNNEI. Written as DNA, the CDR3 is TGTGCCAGCAGTCAAACGGACAGGGTGACTAACTATGGCTACACCTTC. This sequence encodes CASSQTDRVTNYGYTF.

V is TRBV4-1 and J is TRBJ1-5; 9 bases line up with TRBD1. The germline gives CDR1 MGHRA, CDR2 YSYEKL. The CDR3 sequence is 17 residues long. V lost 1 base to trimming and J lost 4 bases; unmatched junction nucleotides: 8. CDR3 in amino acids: CASSQATGGANNQPQHF. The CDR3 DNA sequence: TGCGCCAGCAGCCAAGCTACAGGGGGCGCGAATAATCAGCCCCAGCATTTT.

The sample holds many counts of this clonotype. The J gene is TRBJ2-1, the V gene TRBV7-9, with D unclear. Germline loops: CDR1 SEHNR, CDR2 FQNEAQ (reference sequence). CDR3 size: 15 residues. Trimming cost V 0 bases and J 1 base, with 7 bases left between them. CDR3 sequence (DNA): TGTGCCAGCAGCTTAGCGGAGTGGTCCTACAATGAGCAGTTCTTC. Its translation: CASSLAEWSYNEQFF. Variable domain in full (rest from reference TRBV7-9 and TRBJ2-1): DTGVSQNPRHKITKRGQNVTFRCDPISEHNRLYWYRQTLGQGPEFLTYFQNEAQLEKSRLLSDRFSAERPKGSFSTLEIQRTEQGDSAMYLCASSLAEWSYNEQFFGPGTRLTVL.

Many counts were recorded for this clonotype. CDR3 residues: CASSLGGAPYEQYF. CDR3 bases: TGTGCCAGCAGTTTAGGAGGGGCCCCCTACGAGCAGTACTTC. The chain recombines TRBV27 with TRBJ2-7; D possibly corresponds to TRBD2 (6 bases). This CDR3 is 14 amino acids long. The ends were cut back, 2 bases at V and 2 bases at J, with 10 bases in the middle. Germline-derived CDR1 and CDR2 are MNHEY and SMNVEV (reference sequence).

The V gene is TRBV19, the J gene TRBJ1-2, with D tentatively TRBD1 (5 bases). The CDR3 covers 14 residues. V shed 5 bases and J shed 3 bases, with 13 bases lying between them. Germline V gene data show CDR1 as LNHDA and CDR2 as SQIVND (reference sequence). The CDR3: CASSGARGDYGYTF. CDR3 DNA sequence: TGTGCCAGTAGTGGCGCTCGAGGGGACTATGGCTACACCTTC.

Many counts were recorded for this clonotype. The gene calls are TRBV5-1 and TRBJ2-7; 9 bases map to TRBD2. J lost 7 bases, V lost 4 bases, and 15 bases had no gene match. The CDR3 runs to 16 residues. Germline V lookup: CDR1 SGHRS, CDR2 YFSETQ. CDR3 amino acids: CASSPRASGAVEEQYF. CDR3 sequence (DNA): TGCGCCAGCAGCCCACGTGCTAGCGGGGCCGTCGAGGAGCAGTACTTC. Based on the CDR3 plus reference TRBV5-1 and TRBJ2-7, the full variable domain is KAGVTQTPRYLIKTRGQQVTLSCSPISGHRSVSWYQQTPGQGLQFLFEYFSETQRNKGNFPGRFSGRQFSNSRSEMNVSTLELGDSALYLCASSPRASGAVEEQYFGPGTRLTVT.